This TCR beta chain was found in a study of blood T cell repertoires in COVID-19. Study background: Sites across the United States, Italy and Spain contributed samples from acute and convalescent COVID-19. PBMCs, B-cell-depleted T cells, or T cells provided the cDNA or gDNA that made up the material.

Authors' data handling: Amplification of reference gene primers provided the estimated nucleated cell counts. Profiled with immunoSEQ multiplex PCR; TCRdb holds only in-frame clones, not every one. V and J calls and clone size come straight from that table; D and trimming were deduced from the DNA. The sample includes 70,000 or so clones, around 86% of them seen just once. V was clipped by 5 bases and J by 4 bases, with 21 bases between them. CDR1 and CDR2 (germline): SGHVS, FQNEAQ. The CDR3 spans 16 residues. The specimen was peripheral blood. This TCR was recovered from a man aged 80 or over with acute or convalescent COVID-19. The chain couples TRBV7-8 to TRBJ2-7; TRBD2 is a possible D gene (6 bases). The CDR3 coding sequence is TGTGCCAGCAGCCCAAGGAGGGCTAGCGCCCGGTACGAGCAGTACTTC. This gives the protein CASSPRRASARYEQYF.